A single sample gave rise to the 10 T cell receptor beta chains below, sequenced in a study of tumor-infiltrating lymphocytes in primary liver carcinoma. Both RNA and DNA were isolated together from about 21-30 mg of bulk tissue that had not been sorted. TCR beta cDNA was prepared out of 500 ng total RNA by means of a constant-region primer. Slightly modified ARM-PCR served as the procedure for the TCR beta libraries. These libraries came from three rounds of nested multiplex PCR. Each of the first two PCR rounds ran roughly 9 cycles with TRBV1-TRBV30 forward and C-beta reverse primers. MiXCR, applied by TCRdb to the multiplex PCR reads, yields one record per CDR3 protein. Counted here are approximately 110,000 distinct CDR3 sequences, 64% occurring once; the ten biggest clones make up 8.4%. The sequencing input was liver tumor tissue from sampling region 3. Subset noted: tumor region T3, left-lateral pole. The receptors were sampled from a woman in her sixties or seventies with primary liver carcinoma and hepatitis B virus infection.

Points on this clonotype: A much larger clone sits a single nucleotide away, making a read error possible. The chain carries TRBV4-1 and TRBJ2-7, with D possibly TRBD1 on 7 matching bases. Germline V gene data show CDR1 as MGHRA and CDR2 as YSYEKL. V lost 6 bases, J lost 5 bases, and 20 bases lay in between. The CDR3 sequence is 15 residues long. The CDR3 loop reads CASSPGETGYDEQYF. The DNA of the CDR3 is TGCGCCAGCAGTCCGGGGGAGACAGGGTACGACGAGCAGTACTTC.

As for this clonotype: A junction boundary mismatches the germline segment, possibly from a read error. V and J are TRBV29-1 and TRBJ1-1; D uncertain. CDR1 is SQVTM and CDR2 is ANQGSEA in the germline V gene. This CDR3 has 13 residues. This CDR3 is CCVAALAATGAFF. As DNA, the CDR3 is TGCTGCGTTGCGGCCCTAGCGGCCACTGGAGCTTTCTTT.

A word on this clonotype: This may come from a read error, since a much larger clone is one base off. The chain links TRBV5-1 to TRBJ1-5; 8 bases agree with TRBD1. Germline CDR1 reads SGHRS; CDR2 reads YFSETQ. This CDR3 is built from 15 residues. CDR3 nucleotides: TGCGCCTGCAGCGCACAGGGGGATCCGAATCAGCCCCAGCATTTT. Residues: CACSAQGDPNQPQHF.

This clonotype was seen many times. The chain is built from TRBV12-3 or TRBV12-4 and TRBJ2-2, with D unclear. The CDR3 covers 15 residues. The V end was cut by 5 bases, the J end by 3 bases, with 13 bases between. The chain's CDR3 is CASSIRAKDTGELFF. CDR3 nucleotide sequence: TGTGCCAGCAGTATCCGGGCCAAAGACACCGGGGAGCTGTTTTTT.

As concerns this clonotype: Since a much larger clone is just one base distant, this may be a read error. This chain uses TRBV7-8 with TRBJ2-5, with 7 bases that match TRBD2. CDR3 length: 15 amino acids. The V gene's germline CDR1 is SGHVS and CDR2 FQNEAQ. The CDR3 DNA sequence: TGTGCCAACAGCTTAGGGTCTAGCGGCCAAGAGACCCAGTACTTC. This codes for CANSLGSSGQETQYF.

In the case of this clonotype: One junction end disagrees with the germline gene, perhaps due to a read error. This chain connects TRBV11-2 to TRBJ2-3; D is possibly TRBD2 (6 bases). The V gene's germline CDR1 is SGHAT and CDR2 FQNNGV. The CDR3 totals 15 residues. This CDR3 is CASISTGTFTETQYF. CDR3 in DNA: TGTGCCAGCATCTCCACGGGGACTTTCACAGAAACGCAGTATTTT.

Worth noting for this clonotype: One end of the junction is discordant with germline, which a read error may explain. CDR3 nucleotide sequence: TGTGCCAGCAGTCCCTGTGCTGATACGCAATATTTT. Its translation is CASSPCADTQYF. The V and J genes are TRBV6-5 and TRBJ2-3; D unresolved. The CDR3 totals 12 residues. Germline V CDR1 and CDR2: MNHEY, SVGAGI.

This clonotype has ten or more counts. The chain recombines TRBV5-5 with TRBJ2-4, with 9 bases lining up with TRBD1. Germline CDR1 is SGHKS and CDR2 is YYEKEE (reference sequence). The CDR3 loop spans 16 amino acids. With V trimmed by 1 base and J by 7 bases, 9 bases remained unmatched. The CDR3 protein is CASSLRGDGQGNIQYF. DNA for the CDR3: TGTGCCAGCAGCTTGCGGGGTGATGGACAGGGGAACATTCAGTACTTC.

Turning to this clonotype: Relative to the germline gene, one junction end is altered; a read error may explain this. The rearrangement joins TRBV7-8 to TRBJ2-3; D is perhaps TRBD2 (5 bases). The CDR3 runs 17 residues. Germline CDR1 SGHVS, CDR2 FQNEAQ. Written as DNA, the CDR3 is TGTGCCAGCAGCACACCCTATTGCGAACCTAGCACAGATACGCAATATTTT. This gives the protein CASSTPYCEPSTDTQYF. Looking up the rest from reference TRBV7-8 and TRBJ2-3 gives the full variable domain: GAGVSQSPRYKVAKRGQDVALRCDPISGHVSLFWYQQALGQGPEFLTYFQNEAQLDKSGLPSDRFFAERPEGSVSTLKIQRTQQEDSAVYLCASSTPYCEPSTDTQYFGPGTRLTVL.

About this clonotype: The missing conserved phenylalanine or tryptophan at the end of this CDR3 makes a read error likely. The chain recombines TRBV28 with TRBJ1-2; TRBD1 agrees at 10 bases. The V gene end was trimmed by 7 bases and the J gene end by 3 bases; junction bases not matched to a gene: 8. Germline-derived CDR1 and CDR2 are MDHEN and SYDVKM. This CDR3 spans 15 amino acids. In DNA, the CDR3 is TGTGCCAGCAACGGACAGGGGGTACGGGACTATGGCTACACCTCC. Translation: CASNGQGVRDYGYTS.